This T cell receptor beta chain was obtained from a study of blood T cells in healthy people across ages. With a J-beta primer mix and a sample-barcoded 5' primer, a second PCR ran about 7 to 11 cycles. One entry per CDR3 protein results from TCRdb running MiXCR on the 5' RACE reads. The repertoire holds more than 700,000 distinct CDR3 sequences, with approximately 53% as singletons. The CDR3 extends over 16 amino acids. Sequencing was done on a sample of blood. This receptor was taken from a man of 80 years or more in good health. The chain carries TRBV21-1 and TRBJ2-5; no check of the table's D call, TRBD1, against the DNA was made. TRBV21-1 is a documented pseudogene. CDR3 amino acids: CASSKGDKPYQETQYF. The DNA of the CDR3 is TGTGCCAGCAGCAAAGGGGACAAACCGTACCAAGAGACCCAGTACTTC.